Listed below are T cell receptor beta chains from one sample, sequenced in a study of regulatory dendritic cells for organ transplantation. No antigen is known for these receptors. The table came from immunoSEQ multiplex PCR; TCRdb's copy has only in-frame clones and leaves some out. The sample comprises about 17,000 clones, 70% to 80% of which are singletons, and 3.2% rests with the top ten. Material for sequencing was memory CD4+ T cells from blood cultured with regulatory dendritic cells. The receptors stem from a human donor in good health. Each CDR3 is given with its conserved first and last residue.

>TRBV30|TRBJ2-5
CAWRTSGGYQETQYF
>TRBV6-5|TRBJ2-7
CASRRQGSYEQYF
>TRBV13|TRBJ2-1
CASSLDSANEQFF
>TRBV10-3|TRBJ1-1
CAILGQGGTEAFF
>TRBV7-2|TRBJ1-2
CASSADRGPYGYTF
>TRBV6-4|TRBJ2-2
CASSESHLAGNTGELFF
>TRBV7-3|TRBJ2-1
CASSRQGGLDEQFF
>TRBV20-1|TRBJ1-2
CSAGSNYGYTF
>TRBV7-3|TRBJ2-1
CASSDPSGGYNEQFF
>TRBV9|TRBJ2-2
CASSVSPGTRTGELFF
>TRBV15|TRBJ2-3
CATSRGAKAGDTQYF
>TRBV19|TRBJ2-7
CASISRDYEQYF
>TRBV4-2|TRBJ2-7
CASSQGVATSYEQYF
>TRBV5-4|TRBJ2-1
CASSSIQGSYNEQFF
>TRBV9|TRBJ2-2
CARNSFRLAYNTGELFF
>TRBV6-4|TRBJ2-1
CASSPGTSDHNEQFF
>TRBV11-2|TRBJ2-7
CASSTRTSGRAVDEQYF
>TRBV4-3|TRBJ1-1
CASSQEAGNTEAFF
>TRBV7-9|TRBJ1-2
CASSFTNYGYTF
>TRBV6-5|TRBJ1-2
CASSQTGWASYGYTF
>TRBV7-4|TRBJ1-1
CASSLAGYLHVGGDTEAFF
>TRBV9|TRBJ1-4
CASSVGGPAHEKLFF
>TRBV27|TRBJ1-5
CASSLGGALGNQPQHF
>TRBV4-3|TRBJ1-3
CASSQGPPGRAGNTIYF
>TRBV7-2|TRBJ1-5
CASSLGGGTRHTPQHF
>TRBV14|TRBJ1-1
CASSPTTARGTEAFF
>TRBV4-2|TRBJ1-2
CASSPLDRGYGYTF
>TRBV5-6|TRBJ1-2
CASSPGTYGYTF
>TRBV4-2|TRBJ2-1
CASSSRTSGNNEQFF
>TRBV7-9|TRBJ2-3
CASSLVLTSTDTQYF
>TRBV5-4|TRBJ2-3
CASGSPGGEDTQYF
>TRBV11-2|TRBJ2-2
CASSSTRTAGTGELFF
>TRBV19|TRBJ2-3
CASSRRTDTQYF
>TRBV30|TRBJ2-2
CAWNVGNTGELFF
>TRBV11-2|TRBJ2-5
CASSPRPQETQYF
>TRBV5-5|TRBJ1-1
CASSWNTNTEAFF
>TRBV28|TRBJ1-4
CASSYGTRRLFF
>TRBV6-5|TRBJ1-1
CASRTGQIKAEAFF
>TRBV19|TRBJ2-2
CASSIPGSAGELFF
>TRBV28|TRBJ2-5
CASGRELGGTQYF
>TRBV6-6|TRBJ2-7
CASSYSIEGSEQYF
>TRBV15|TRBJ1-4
CATSRDLGATNEKLFF
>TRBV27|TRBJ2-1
CASSWVFGSVNEQFF
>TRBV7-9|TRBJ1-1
CASSLFGGATEAFF
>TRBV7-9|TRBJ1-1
CASSLRDTEAFF